These 25 T cell receptor beta chains originate from one sample sequenced in a study of cytomegalovirus exposure and HLA in healthy donors. Primers for the PCR totalled 60 Vbeta and 13 Jbeta. The repertoire was sequenced with immunoSEQ multiplex PCR; TCRdb's copy has only in-frame clones and lacks some. The table lists about 110,000 clones, around 80% of them singletons. What was sequenced was PBMCs. The receptors shown here come from a man aged 25-45 years in good health and CMV-seropositive.

The V gene is TRBV6-5, the J gene TRBJ2-4, with TRBD2 as a possible D gene (6 bases). V lost 6 bases and J 0 bases, leaving 12 bases between the germline ends. The CDR3 contains 15 residues. Germline loops: CDR1 MNHEY, CDR2 SVGAGI. DNA for the CDR3: TGTGCCAGCAGCACGGGGGTTCTAGCCAAAAACATTCAGTACTTC. Protein sequence: CASSTGVLAKNIQYF.

J is TRBJ2-3 and V is TRBV19; 8 bases align to TRBD2. CDR3 size: 18 residues. Germline CDR1 reads LNHDA; CDR2 reads SQIVND (reference sequence). The J segment lost 2 bases and the V segment lost 3 bases, leaving 13 bases of the junction unmatched. CDR3 DNA: TGTGCCAGTAGTATGGGGTTTCTCTCGGGACTAGTCACAGATACGCAGTATTTT. Translated: CASSMGFLSGLVTDTQYF. Combining the CDR3 with reference TRBV19 and TRBJ2-3 gives the whole variable domain DGGITQSPKYLFRKEGQNVTLSCEQNLNHDAMYWYRQDPGQGLRLIYYSQIVNDFQKGDIAEGYSVSREKKESFPLTVTSAQKNPTAFYLCASSMGFLSGLVTDTQYFGPGTRLTVL.

The V and J genes are TRBV10-3 and TRBJ2-5; 14 bases match TRBD2. This CDR3 has 17 residues. V lost 4 bases to trimming and J lost 2 bases; unmatched junction nucleotides: 6. Germline CDR1 is ENHRY and CDR2 is SYGVKD. This CDR3 is CAISAGRTSGGQETQYF. Here the CDR3 DNA reads TGTGCCATCAGTGCCGGGAGGACTAGCGGGGGGCAAGAGACCCAGTACTTC.

The gene calls are TRBV30 and TRBJ1-1; D call uncertain. The CDR3 covers 13 residues. Trimming stripped 4 bases from V and 4 bases from J, with 13 bases between. Germline V lookup: CDR1 GTSNPN, CDR2 SVGIG (reference sequence). The CDR3 here is CAWTRGSGTEAFF. The DNA for the CDR3 is TGTGCCTGGACGAGAGGGAGTGGCACTGAAGCTTTCTTT.

The chain employs TRBV7-8 and TRBJ1-2, with D hard to call. Germline-derived CDR1 and CDR2 are SGHVS and FQNEAQ. V was clipped by 1 base and J by 3 bases, with 24 bases between them. The CDR3 sequence is 19 residues long. CDR3 residues: CASSLDWAGGPNSDYGYTF. DNA for the CDR3: TGTGCCAGCAGCTTAGACTGGGCAGGAGGACCCAACAGCGACTATGGCTACACCTTC.

V gene TRBV6-5 combines with J gene TRBJ2-7; 10 bases match TRBD1. The trim removed 2 bases at V and 4 bases at J, leaving 5 bases unmatched. Germline V gene data show CDR1 as MNHEY and CDR2 as SVGAGI. The CDR3 spans 15 residues. The CDR3 loop is CASSYRQGARYEQYF. CDR3 DNA sequence: TGTGCCAGCAGTTACCGACAGGGGGCTCGGTACGAGCAGTACTTC.

As concerns this clone: Germline and junction disagree at one end, which may indicate a read error. This chain joins TRBV7-9 and TRBJ1-1; D is uncertain. Germline V gene data show CDR1 as SEHNR and CDR2 as FQNEAQ (reference sequence). CDR3 length equals 11 residues. CDR3 sequence: CSSRLDTEAFF. CDR3 nucleotides: TGTTCCAGCCGGCTAGACACTGAAGCTTTCTTT.

The genes are TRBV18 and TRBJ2-3, with 10 bases matching TRBD2. The CDR3 totals 16 residues. Germline CDR1 KGHSH, CDR2 LQKENI. V lost 0 bases to trimming and J lost 6 bases; unmatched junction nucleotides: 6. Here the CDR3 DNA reads TGTGCCAGCTCACCACCGCGAGCGGGGGGGCTTGATACGCAGTATTTT. This gives the protein CASSPPRAGGLDTQYF.

J is TRBJ1-6 and V is TRBV19, with 8 bases matching TRBD1. V gave up 1 base and J gave up 7 bases; unmatched junction bases: 6. The CDR3 is made up of 16 amino acids. CDR1 LNHDA and CDR2 SQIVND come from the germline V gene (reference sequence). The CDR3 sequence is CASSIGDRPWNSPLHF. CDR3 nucleotide sequence: TGTGCCAGTAGTATAGGGGACAGGCCCTGGAATTCACCCCTCCACTTT.

Only one count was recorded for this clone. The V and J genes are TRBV30 and TRBJ2-5; a possible D gene is TRBD1 (6 bases). The CDR3 consists of 11 residues. The germline CDR1 and CDR2 sequences are GTSNPN and SVGIG (reference sequence). V lost 5 bases, J lost 5 bases, and 9 bases lay in between. The CDR3 spells CAWAQGETQYF. The DNA for the CDR3 is TGTGCCTGGGCCCAGGGGGAGACCCAGTACTTC. Full variable domain (missing parts from reference TRBV30 and TRBJ2-5): SQTIHQWPATLVQPVGSPLSLECTVEGTSNPNLYWYRQAAGRGLQLLFYSVGIGQISSEVPQNLSASRPQDRQFILSSKKLLLSDSGFYLCAWAQGETQYFGPGTRLLVL.

The chain combines TRBV27 with TRBJ2-1, with a possible D match to TRBD1 (5 bases). Trimming shortened V by 5 bases and J by 1 base, and 12 bases separated the two germline ends. Germline CDR1 is MNHEY and CDR2 is SMNVEV (reference sequence). This CDR3 region has 15 residues. The CDR3 protein is CASSLTDPSYNEQFF. The CDR3 coding sequence is TGTGCCAGCAGTCTGACAGACCCTTCCTACAATGAGCAGTTCTTC.

About this clone itself: This sample includes further DNA sequences coding for the same CDR3. The V and J genes are TRBV5-1 and TRBJ2-3, with 7 positions matching TRBD2. Looked up from germline, CDR1 is SGHRS and CDR2 is YFSETQ. This CDR3 contains 15 residues. J gave up 1 base and V 0 bases, and 2 bases lay outside the gene matches. CDR3 DNA: TGCGCCAGCAGCTTGGGCGGGGGTGGCACAGATACGCAGTATTTT. This encodes CASSLGGGGTDTQYF.

V gene TRBV5-6 combines with J gene TRBJ1-6, with 12 bases fitting TRBD1. From germline, CDR1 is SGHDT and CDR2 YYEEEE. The CDR3 consists of 14 residues. V lost 3 bases to trimming and J lost 10 bases; unmatched junction nucleotides: 2. The CDR3 reads CASSWDRGHSPLHF. The CDR3 DNA is TGTGCCAGCAGCTGGGACAGGGGGCACTCACCCCTCCACTTT.

This chain links TRBV9 with TRBJ2-3; a weak D match, TRBD1 (5 bases). CDR3 length: 15 amino acids. Deletions cut 4 bases from V and 0 bases from J, with 12 bases between. Looked up from germline, CDR1 is SGDLS and CDR2 is YYNGEE. CDR3 DNA: TGTGCCAGCAGCCTCCTACAGGTTAGCACAGATACGCAGTATTTT. Translation gives CASSLLQVSTDTQYF.

This rearrangement joins TRBV10-3 to TRBJ1-5, with TRBD1 matching over 7 bases. The CDR3 length is 16 residues. The junction had 10 bases not matched to a gene; V was cut back by 6 bases and J by 2 bases. In germline, CDR1 is ENHRY, CDR2 SYGVKD. In nucleotides, the CDR3 is TGTGCCATCAGCGAATCCGACAGGGAACGCAATCAGCCCCAGCATTTT. As protein: CAISESDRERNQPQHF.

The V and J genes are TRBV7-9 and TRBJ2-5; perhaps TRBD1 as D (5 bases). This CDR3 is 18 amino acids long. With 1 base removed from V and 7 bases from J, the gap between germline ends came to 25 bases. Germline-derived CDR1 and CDR2 are SEHNR and FQNEAQ (reference sequence). The CDR3 sequence is CASSLVSPRLGQKRTQYF. CDR3 coding DNA: TGTGCCAGCAGCTTAGTTAGTCCCCGACTGGGGCAGAAAAGGACCCAGTACTTC.

V gene TRBV7-2 combines with J gene TRBJ1-1; weak D call: TRBD1 (6 bases). With 5 bases removed from V and 4 bases from J, the gap between germline ends came to 14 bases. The CDR3 spans 14 residues. Germline V gene sequence: CDR1 SGHTA, CDR2 FQGNSA. For the CDR3, the DNA is TGTGCCAGCAGCCAGGGGCGAACCGGCACTGAAGCTTTCTTT. Translating it yields CASSQGRTGTEAFF.

This sequence joins TRBV10-3 and TRBJ1-1, with a possible D match to TRBD1 (5 bases). CDR1 and CDR2 (germline): ENHRY, SYGVKD. Trimming cost V 2 bases and J 1 base, with 14 bases left between them. The CDR3 runs to 16 residues. The CDR3 loop is CAISEPNQGRNTEAFF. Written as DNA, the CDR3 is TGTGCCATCAGTGAGCCGAACCAGGGCCGGAACACTGAAGCTTTCTTT.

This clone was observed a handful of times. The CDR3 coding sequence is TGTGCCTGGAGTGTAACCGGGGGGGAGACCCAGTACTTC. As protein: CAWSVTGGETQYF. The gene calls are TRBV30 and TRBJ2-5; 7 bases map to TRBD2. The V gene end was trimmed by 0 bases and the J gene end by 5 bases; junction bases not matched to a gene: 3. CDR3 length: 13 amino acids. The germline V gene encodes CDR1 GTSNPN and CDR2 SVGIG (reference sequence).

The genes are TRBV6-5 and TRBJ1-2; D gene ambiguous. This CDR3 region has 13 residues. Trimming shortened V by 2 bases and J by 2 bases, and 6 bases separated the two germline ends. The germline gives CDR1 MNHEY, CDR2 SVGAGI. The CDR3 loop is CASSYGQNYGYTF. Here the CDR3 DNA reads TGTGCCAGCAGTTACGGGCAGAACTATGGCTACACCTTC.

The chain carries TRBV6-5 and TRBJ2-1; 7 nucleotides agree with TRBD2. Germline loops: CDR1 MNHEY, CDR2 SVGAGI. The V segment lost 0 bases and the J segment 7 bases; nucleotides outside the gene matches: 0. This CDR3 contains 13 residues. This CDR3 is CASSYSRGNEQFF. For the CDR3, the DNA is TGTGCCAGCAGTTACTCGCGGGGGAATGAGCAGTTCTTC.

Only a few counts were recorded for this clone. The chain has TRBV19 and TRBJ2-7, with a weak D call TRBD2 (5 bases). This CDR3 is 16 amino acids long. Germline values: CDR1 LNHDA, CDR2 SQIVND (reference sequence). Trimming left V 5 bases short and J 2 bases short, with 19 bases between. CDR3 amino acids: CASSPSPGMGTYEQYF. The CDR3 region has the DNA TGTGCCAGTAGTCCCTCCCCGGGGATGGGTACCTACGAGCAGTACTTC.

This chain links TRBV5-4 with TRBJ2-3; 8 nucleotides match TRBD2. J lost 1 base, V lost 3 bases, and 4 bases had no gene match. The germline CDR1 and CDR2 sequences are SGHNT and YYREEE (reference sequence). The CDR3 extends over 15 amino acids. CDR3 in amino acids: CASSSDGGGTDTQYF. CDR3 coding DNA: TGTGCCAGCAGCTCGGACGGGGGGGGCACAGATACGCAGTATTTT.

The V gene is TRBV27, the J gene TRBJ2-1; TRBD2 matches at 13 bases. The germline gives CDR1 MNHEY, CDR2 SMNVEV (reference sequence). V shed 5 bases, J shed 14 bases, and the junction held 9 bases outside the gene matches. This CDR3 contains 14 residues. In DNA, the CDR3 is TGTGCCAGCAGTCCATTGACTAGCGGGGGGTTTGAGTTCTTC. Its protein product is CASSPLTSGGFEFF.

The rearrangement links TRBV10-2 to TRBJ2-3, with D possibly matching TRBD2 (6 bases). CDR3 length: 14 residues. V lost 4 bases and J 4 bases, leaving 12 bases between the germline ends. Germline V gives CDR1 WSHSY, CDR2 SAAADI. CDR3 residues: CASSATDYPDTQYF. For the CDR3, the DNA is TGCGCCAGCAGTGCCACGGACTACCCAGATACGCAGTATTTT.